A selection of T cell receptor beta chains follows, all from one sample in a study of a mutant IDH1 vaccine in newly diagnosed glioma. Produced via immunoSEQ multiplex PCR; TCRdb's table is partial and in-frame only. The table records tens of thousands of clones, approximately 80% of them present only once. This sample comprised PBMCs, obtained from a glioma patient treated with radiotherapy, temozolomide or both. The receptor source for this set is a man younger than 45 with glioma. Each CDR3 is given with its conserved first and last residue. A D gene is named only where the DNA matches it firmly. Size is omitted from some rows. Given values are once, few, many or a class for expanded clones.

DNA: TGTGCCAGCAGTCCCATAGTGGCCGGGGAGCTGTTTTTT
CDR3: CASSPIVAGELFF
D: NA
size: NA
J: TRBJ2-2
length: 13
V: TRBV27

DNA: TGCGCCAGCAGCCAAGATCTTGCAGCAGGATACAATGAGCAGTTCTTC
CDR3: CASSQDLAAGYNEQFF
D: NA
size: NA
J: TRBJ2-1
length: 16
V: TRBV4-1

DNA: TGTGCCAGCGCTGGGGGGCAGACCCAGTACTTC
CDR3: CASAGGQTQYF
D: NA
size: NA
J: TRBJ2-5
length: 11
V: TRBV13

DNA: TGTGCCAGTAGTTCTCGGACAGTGGCCGGGGAGCTGTTTTTT
CDR3: CASSSRTVAGELFF
D: NA
size: few
J: TRBJ2-2
length: 14
V: TRBV19

DNA: TGTGCCAGCAGATGGGACAGCCTGGCAGGCGGGGAGCTGTTTTTT
CDR3: CASRWDSLAGGELFF
D: TRBD1
size: NA
J: TRBJ2-2
length: 15
V: TRBV6-1

DNA: TGTGCCAGCAGCTTGAATTCAGACAATGAGCAGTTCTTC
CDR3: CASSLNSDNEQFF
D: NA
size: once
J: TRBJ2-1
length: 13
V: TRBV5-4

DNA: TGTGCCAGCAGCTCACGGGGGAACCCCTACGAGCAGTACTTC
CDR3: CASSSRGNPYEQYF
D: NA
size: few
J: TRBJ2-7
length: 14
V: TRBV6-6

DNA: TGTGCCAGCAGCCCAAATCGGGACAGGGGGCCCGAGACGGCTTTCTTT
CDR3: CASSPNRDRGPETAFF
D: TRBD1
size: few
J: TRBJ1-1
length: 16
V: TRBV27

DNA: TGTGCCAGTAGTCCTCAGGGGGCTTACGAGCAGTACTTC
CDR3: CASSPQGAYEQYF
D: TRBD1
size: NA
J: TRBJ2-7
length: 13
V: TRBV19

DNA: TGTGCCAGTAGTCCTTCTTCTTCGGGGAGGGGAGCTTTCTTT
CDR3: CASSPSSSGRGAFF
D: NA
size: once
J: TRBJ1-1
length: 14
V: TRBV19

DNA: TGTGCCATCAGTGACGCGGACAGCGGCGGCACAGATACGCAGTATTTT
CDR3: CAISDADSGGTDTQYF
D: NA
size: once
J: TRBJ2-3
length: 16
V: TRBV10-3

DNA: TGCAGCGGTGCCTCGACAGATACGCAGTATTTT
CDR3: CSGASTDTQYF
D: NA
size: NA
J: TRBJ2-3
length: 11
V: TRBV29-1

DNA: TGTGCCAGCAGCCAAGATGGACGGTCTAACTATGGCTACACCTTC
CDR3: CASSQDGRSNYGYTF
D: NA
size: NA
J: TRBJ1-2
length: 15
V: TRBV14

DNA: TGTGCCAGCAGCTTAGTGACAGGCACCTACGAGCAGTACTTC
CDR3: CASSLVTGTYEQYF
D: NA
size: NA
J: TRBJ2-7
length: 14
V: TRBV7-2

DNA: TGTGCCATCAGTAAAACAGGGGTCGGGCGCACTGAAGCTTTCTTT
CDR3: CAISKTGVGRTEAFF
D: TRBD1
size: NA
J: TRBJ1-1
length: 15
V: TRBV10-3

DNA: TGTGCCACCAGCAGAGGGGGAATGGGGCGGGAGCGCGACGAGCAGTACTTC
CDR3: CATSRGGMGRERDEQYF
D: TRBD2
size: NA
J: TRBJ2-7
length: 17
V: TRBV15

DNA: TGTGCCTGGAATCGAGGCGGGAATGAAAAACTGTTTTTT
CDR3: CAWNRGGNEKLFF
D: NA
size: NA
J: TRBJ1-4
length: 13
V: TRBV30

DNA: TGTGCCAGCAGCTTGGAAGGACCCACTAGCACAGATACGCAGTATTTT
CDR3: CASSLEGPTSTDTQYF
D: NA
size: NA
J: TRBJ2-3
length: 16
V: TRBV5-4

DNA: TGTGCCAGCAACGTGGGGGGGGGTGGTGAAAAACTGTTTTTT
CDR3: CASNVGGGGEKLFF
D: NA
size: NA
J: TRBJ1-4
length: 14
V: TRBV2

DNA: TGTGCCAGCAGCCGGGGACAGTACGAGCAGTACTTC
CDR3: CASSRGQYEQYF
D: TRBD1
size: NA
J: TRBJ2-7
length: 12
V: TRBV5-8

DNA: TGTGCCAGCAGCCCCTCCCAACGGGACACCGGGGAGCTGTTTTTT
CDR3: CASSPSQRDTGELFF
D: NA
size: NA
J: TRBJ2-2
length: 15
V: TRBV7-3

DNA: TGTGCCAGCAGTCAAGGACACCTTAGCAATCAGCCCCAGCATTTT
CDR3: CASSQGHLSNQPQHF
D: NA
size: once
J: TRBJ1-5
length: 15
V: TRBV27

DNA: TGTGCCAGCAGCTTTTCGGGACACGCCAATGAAAAACTGTTTTTT
CDR3: CASSFSGHANEKLFF
D: NA
size: NA
J: TRBJ1-4
length: 15
V: TRBV7-9

DNA: TGTGCCAGCACACTACCCGGTTTGAGTGGCTACGAGCAGTACTTC
CDR3: CASTLPGLSGYEQYF
D: NA
size: NA
J: TRBJ2-7
length: 15
V: TRBV28

DNA: TGTGCCAGCAGGGACCACCCCTCTGGTGGTGAGCAGTTCTTC
CDR3: CASRDHPSGGEQFF
D: NA
size: NA
J: TRBJ2-1
length: 14
V: TRBV25-1

DNA: TGTGCCAGCAGGAAGGGAGAAAGCACAGATACGCAGTATTTT
CDR3: CASRKGESTDTQYF
D: NA
size: NA
J: TRBJ2-3
length: 14
V: TRBV2

DNA: TGTGCCAGCAGCCCGAGGGAGACCCAGTACTTC
CDR3: CASSPRETQYF
D: NA
size: NA
J: TRBJ2-5
length: 11
V: TRBV7-2

DNA: TGTGCCAGCTTCTCACCTGGGGCCAACGTCCTGACTTTC
CDR3: CASFSPGANVLTF
D: NA
size: NA
J: TRBJ2-6
length: 13
V: TRBV27